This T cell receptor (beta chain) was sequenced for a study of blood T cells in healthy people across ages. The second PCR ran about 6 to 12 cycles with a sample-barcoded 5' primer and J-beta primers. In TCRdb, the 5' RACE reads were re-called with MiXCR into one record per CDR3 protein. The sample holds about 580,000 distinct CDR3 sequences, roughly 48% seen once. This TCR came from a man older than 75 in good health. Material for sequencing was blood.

CDR3 in amino acids: CASSYKGTSGSETQYF. The CDR3 nucleotides read TGTGCCAGCAGTTACAAGGGGACTAGCGGGAGCGAGACCCAGTACTTC. V usage is TRBV6-5 and J usage is TRBJ2-7; TRBD2 agrees at 14 bases. Matching the DNA end better, TRBJ2-5 makes the J call doubtful. This CDR3 contains 16 residues. The germline V gene encodes CDR1 MNHEY and CDR2 SVGAGI.